Below, 12 T cell receptor beta chains from the same sample are listed, as sequenced in a study of blood T cell repertoires in COVID-19. The method was immunoSEQ multiplex PCR; TCRdb's version includes in-frame clones alone and lacks a portion of them. The profile covers about 250,000 clones, with about 84% appearing a single time and 7.9% taken by the ten largest. Sequencing was done on a sample of peripheral blood. These receptors originate from a woman older than 75 with acute or convalescent COVID-19.

V is TRBV7-9 and J is TRBJ1-1; D unclear. This CDR3 is built from 14 residues. V lost 5 bases, J lost 1 base, and 11 bases lay in between. Germline V CDR1 and CDR2: SEHNR, FQNEAQ (reference sequence). The CDR3 protein is CASSLDLTNTEAFF. The CDR3 DNA is TGTGCCAGCAGCCTGGACTTAACGAACACTGAAGCTTTCTTT.

The chain employs TRBV14 and TRBJ2-5; 9 bases align to TRBD2. V trimming: 1 base; J trimming: 1 base; junction bases outside the gene matches: 7. This CDR3 has 17 amino acids. Germline CDR1 reads SGHDN; CDR2 reads FVKESK. CDR3 sequence (DNA): TGTGCCAGCAGCCAAGTACAGCGGGGGGCCGTCCAAGAGACCCAGTACTTC. Its protein product is CASSQVQRGAVQETQYF.

This clone has only a few counts. This chain links TRBV11-2 with TRBJ1-2; 7 nucleotides match TRBD1. The V gene end was trimmed by 5 bases and the J gene end by 4 bases; junction bases not matched to a gene: 4. The length of the CDR3 is 13 residues. CDR1 is SGHAT and CDR2 is FQNNGV in the germline V gene. CDR3 coding DNA: TGTGCCAGCAGCCCGGCAGGGGGCTATGGCTACACCTTC. Residues: CASSPAGGYGYTF.

The V call is TRBV7-2, the J call TRBJ1-1; D is unclear. Germline V gene lookup returns CDR1 SGHTA and CDR2 FQGNSA. Deletions cut 3 bases from V and 3 bases from J, with 5 bases between. The CDR3 consists of 12 residues. In DNA, the CDR3 is TGTGCCAGCAGCTTCTCGTACACTGAAGCTTTCTTT. It yields the protein CASSFSYTEAFF.

This clone was detected a few times. The V call is TRBV30, the J call TRBJ1-5; maybe TRBD1 (5 bases). This CDR3 comprises 14 residues. V dropped 0 bases and J dropped 1 base, with 7 bases sitting between them. Germline V gives CDR1 GTSNPN, CDR2 SVGIG (reference sequence). As DNA, the CDR3 is TGTGCCTGGAGTGTACGGGGGAGCAATCAGCCCCAGCATTTT. Amino acids: CAWSVRGSNQPQHF.

The V call is TRBV7-3, the J call TRBJ2-3, with 14 bases that match TRBD2. The CDR3 length is 20 residues. Germline V gene data show CDR1 as SGHTA and CDR2 as FQGTGA. Losses at the gene ends were 5 bases for V and 0 bases for J; bases not matched to a gene: 13. CDR3 residues: CASSLRPGTSGSSSTDTQYF. DNA of the CDR3: TGTGCCAGCAGCCTACGTCCCGGGACTAGCGGGAGTTCTAGCACAGATACGCAGTATTTT.

This chain joins TRBV10-2 and TRBJ1-2, with 8 bases lining up with TRBD1. The germline V gene encodes CDR1 WSHSY and CDR2 SAAADI. Losses at the gene ends were 5 bases for V and 8 bases for J; bases not matched to a gene: 7. CDR3 length equals 13 residues. In DNA, the CDR3 is TGCGCCAGCAGTAGGGACAGGTTGGAGGGCTACACCTTC. It translates to CASSRDRLEGYTF.

V usage is TRBV12-3 or TRBV12-4 and J usage is TRBJ1-2; D unclear. The CDR3 has 12 residues. Trimming took 1 base from V and 8 from J, leaving 8 bases between them. The CDR3 nucleotides read TGTGCCAGCAGTTTAGAAAGGGAGGGCTACACCTTC. This encodes CASSLEREGYTF.

The chain carries TRBV11-2 and TRBJ2-2; D not resolved. The CDR3 runs 13 residues. Germline lookup yields CDR1 SGHAT and CDR2 FQNNGV. Trimming removed 2 bases from V and 6 bases from J, with 7 bases in between. The CDR3 nucleotides read TGTGCCAGCAGCTTATCGCGGTCCGGGGAGCTGTTTTTT. It yields the protein CASSLSRSGELFF.

V usage is TRBV5-4 and J usage is TRBJ2-3, with D maybe TRBD1 (5 bases). Trimming took off 4 bases at V and 0 bases at J, with 18 bases between the two ends. The CDR3 runs 17 residues. Germline V gives CDR1 SGHNT, CDR2 YYREEE (reference sequence). The CDR3 DNA is TGTGCCAGCAGCCCCCCGACCAGGGTCGTGAGCACAGATACGCAGTATTTT. Amino acids: CASSPPTRVVSTDTQYF.

V and J are TRBV30 and TRBJ2-7, with 13 nucleotides matching TRBD2. The trim removed 1 base at V and 2 bases at J, leaving 2 bases unmatched. The CDR3 is 15 amino acids. Germline V CDR1 and CDR2: GTSNPN, SVGIG (reference sequence). CDR3 sequence: CAWSGGTSGTYEQYF. The CDR3 bases are TGTGCCTGGAGTGGGGGGACTAGCGGGACCTACGAGCAGTACTTC.

V and J are TRBV7-9 and TRBJ2-7; D is unclear. CDR1 and CDR2 (germline): SEHNR, FQNEAQ (reference sequence). The CDR3 runs to 12 residues. V was trimmed by 1 base and J by 7 bases, leaving 8 bases between them. As DNA, the CDR3 is TGTGCCAGCAGCTTAGACAGCTTGGAGCAGTACTTC. Its translation is CASSLDSLEQYF. The variable domain in full, completed from reference TRBV7-9 and TRBJ2-7, reads DTGVSQNPRHKITKRGQNVTFRCDPISEHNRLYWYRQTLGQGPEFLTYFQNEAQLEKSRLLSDRFSAERPKGSFSTLEIQRTEQGDSAMYLCASSLDSLEQYFGPGTRLTVT.